The 8 T cell receptor beta chains presented below share a single source sample, sequenced in a study of CD8 T cells in Susac syndrome. Reverse transcription of 0.5 to 1 ug RNA was performed with random hexamers. TCRdb ran MiXCR on the immunoSEQ multiplex PCR reads and lists one entry per CDR3 protein. The sample holds around 270,000 distinct CDR3 sequences; 89% are singletons and the top ten take approximately 0.18%. Input material: CD8+ T cells from PBMCs. The receptors stem from a human donor with multiple sclerosis.

The V and J genes are TRBV7-9 and TRBJ2-7; 8 positions agree with TRBD2. CDR1 SEHNR and CDR2 FQNEAQ come from the germline V gene (reference sequence). This CDR3 spans 15 amino acids. V gave up 3 bases and J gave up 2 bases; unmatched junction bases: 6. The CDR3 nucleotides read TGTGCCAGCAGCTTTCCTAGCGGGCCAACCTACGAGCAGTACTTC. It translates to CASSFPSGPTYEQYF.

The CDR3 reads CASRPGIADGYTF. The DNA for the CDR3 is TGTGCCAGCAGGCCAGGGATAGCGGATGGCTACACCTTC. The chain couples TRBV7-8 to TRBJ1-2, with D tentatively TRBD1 (5 bases). The CDR3 runs to 13 residues. V lost 6 bases and J lost 6, with 14 bases in between. Germline-derived CDR1 and CDR2 are SGHVS and FQNEAQ.

The chain recombines TRBV7-9 with TRBJ1-2; TRBD1 agrees at 7 bases. Per germline, CDR1 SEHNR and CDR2 FQNEAQ (reference sequence). The CDR3 covers 14 residues. V gave up 4 bases and J gave up 3 bases; unmatched junction bases: 5. The CDR3 sequence is CASSSTGAYYGYTF. CDR3 bases: TGTGCCAGCAGCTCTACAGGGGCGTACTATGGCTACACCTTC.

The J gene is TRBJ1-2, the V gene TRBV4-1; D possibly corresponds to TRBD1 (5 bases). V lost 2 bases to trimming and J lost 4 bases, with 14 bases between them. CDR3 size: 15 residues. Germline lookup yields CDR1 MGHRA and CDR2 YSYEKL. The CDR3 coding sequence is TGCGCCAGCAGCCAACCGGGCCAGGGCAGCTATGGCTACACCTTC. Amino acids: CASSQPGQGSYGYTF.

The chain recombines TRBV12-3 or TRBV12-4 with TRBJ2-1, with D hard to call. The CDR3 contains 13 residues. Deletions cut 5 bases from V and 2 bases from J, with 7 bases between. CDR3 nucleotide sequence: TGTGCCAGCAGTCACGACCCCTACAATGAGCAGTTCTTC. Translated: CASSHDPYNEQFF.

This chain uses TRBV3-1 with TRBJ2-7, with TRBD1 as a possible D gene (5 bases). In germline, CDR1 is LGHDT, CDR2 YNNKEL (reference sequence). V lost 1 base, J lost 1 base, and 8 bases lay in between. The CDR3 sequence is 14 residues long. CDR3 region: CASSQATGSYEQYF. CDR3 nucleotide sequence: TGTGCCAGCAGCCAAGCTACAGGATCCTACGAGCAGTACTTC.

The gene calls are TRBV19 and TRBJ2-1, with D maybe TRBD2 (6 bases). Per the germline V gene, CDR1 is LNHDA and CDR2 is SQIVND (reference sequence). The CDR3 has 13 amino acids. V shed 8 bases and J shed 6 bases, with 14 bases lying between them. CDR3 sequence (DNA): TGTGCCAGTTCGTCGCAGGGAGGCAATGAGCAGTTCTTC. It specifies CASSSQGGNEQFF.

The genes are TRBV30 and TRBJ2-2; D uncertain. With 0 bases removed from V and 1 base from J, the gap between germline ends came to 3 bases. Germline CDR1 GTSNPN, CDR2 SVGIG (reference sequence). The CDR3 sequence is 13 residues long. The CDR3 sequence: CAWSVWNTGELFF. CDR3 DNA: TGTGCCTGGAGTGTATGGAACACCGGGGAGCTGTTTTTT.